Listed below are T cell receptor beta chains from one sample, sequenced in a study of regulatory T cells in long-lasting Graves disease. TCRdb independently ran MiXCR on the multiplex PCR reads; one entry per CDR3 protein. The sample includes a few hundred thousand distinct CDR3 sequences, 20% to 25% of them seen just once. This sample comprised peripheral blood mononuclear cells (PBMCs), obtained when the disease was refractory, from a patient treated with antithyroid drugs. Receptors were obtained from a female donor with Graves disease. Each CDR3 is given with its conserved first and last residue. Each record gives: J gene, V gene, D gene, clone size, CDR3 protein, CDR3 DNA. The D gene is left open where the match is weak. A clone size is listed for some rows: how often the clone was seen (once, few, many), or a class if it is expanded.

>TRBJ1-2|TRBV4-1|NA|NA
CASSQDRQVGYGYTF
TGCGCCAGCAGCCAAGATCGACAGGTTGGCTATGGCTACACCTTC
>TRBJ1-6|TRBV7-2|TRBD1|few
CASRKRTGLNSPLHF
TGTGCCAGCAGGAAGCGGACAGGGCTGAATTCACCCCTCCACTTT
>TRBJ2-2|TRBV20-1|TRBD2|few
CSARDWGLAGEGTGELFF
TGCAGTGCTAGAGATTGGGGACTAGCGGGAGAGGGGACCGGGGAGCTGTTTTTT
>TRBJ1-5|TRBV28|NA|many
CASSLAAGLPHQPQHF
TGTGCCAGCAGTTTAGCGGCGGGGCTCCCTCATCAGCCCCAGCATTTT
>TRBJ2-1|TRBV7-8|NA|few
CASSHSILAQSYNEQFF
TGTGCCAGCAGCCATTCTATCCTAGCGCAGTCCTACAATGAGCAGTTCTTC
>TRBJ1-5|TRBV28|NA|NA
CVSSLRGLSNQPQHF
TGTGTCAGCAGTTTACGGGGATTGAGCAATCAGCCCCAGCATTTT
>TRBJ1-1|TRBV20-1|NA|NA
CSARDPRTFTEAFF
TGCAGTGCAAGGGACCCTCGGACCTTCACTGAAGCTTTCTTT
>TRBJ1-1|TRBV11-2|NA|many
CASSLVGASITEAFF
TGTGCCAGCAGCTTAGTGGGGGCGAGTATCACTGAAGCTTTCTTT
>TRBJ2-5|TRBV28|TRBD2|many
CASSFVGRGGETQYF
TGTGCCAGCAGTTTCGTCGGGAGGGGCGGAGAGACCCAGTACTTC
>TRBJ2-2|TRBV15|TRBD1|NA
CATGTERTGELFF
TGTGCCACCGGGACAGAGCGCACCGGGGAGCTGTTTTTT
>TRBJ1-1|TRBV6-1|NA|NA
CASSVQVNTEAFF
TGTGCCAGCAGTGTACAGGTGAACACTGAAGCTTTCTTT
>TRBJ1-4|TRBV7-9|NA|many
CASSSAGATNEKLFF
TGTGCCAGCAGCTCGGCGGGAGCAACTAATGAAAAACTGTTTTTT
>TRBJ2-2|TRBV12-3/TRBV12-4|NA|few
CASGRSNTGELFF
TGTGCCAGCGGACGGTCGAACACCGGGGAGCTGTTTTTT
>TRBJ2-2|TRBV24-1|TRBD2|NA
CATAGDRYTGELFF
TGTGCCACCGCGGGAGATCGGTACACCGGGGAGCTGTTTTTT
>TRBJ2-5|TRBV6-1|TRBD1|many
CATRTGKETQYF
TGTGCCACCCGGACAGGCAAAGAGACCCAGTACTTC
>TRBJ2-5|TRBV25-1|TRBD1|NA
CASTSSRTGGQETQYF
TGTGCCAGCACCTCCTCACGGACAGGGGGCCAAGAGACCCAGTACTTC
>TRBJ2-5|TRBV7-9|NA|many
CASSLSLRESEETQYF
TGTGCCAGCAGCTTATCCCTGCGGGAAAGTGAGGAGACCCAGTACTTC
>TRBJ1-3|TRBV28|NA|few
CANAKLPGVGNTIYF
TGTGCCAACGCAAAACTCCCAGGGGTCGGAAACACCATATATTTT
>TRBJ2-3|TRBV2|TRBD2|few
CASSEFASGRTDTQYF
TGTGCCAGCAGTGAATTCGCTAGCGGGAGGACAGATACGCAGTATTTT
>TRBJ1-5|TRBV5-1|NA|NA
CASSLLAGLQPQHF
TGCGCCAGCAGCTTGTTAGCCGGGTTACAGCCCCAGCATTTT
>TRBJ2-7|TRBV20-1|TRBD2|many
CSAPTRLAREQYF
TGCAGTGCTCCAACCAGACTAGCGAGGGAGCAGTACTTC
>TRBJ1-5|TRBV10-3|NA|NA
CAIKAGTDQPQHF
TGTGCCATCAAGGCAGGGACGGATCAGCCCCAGCATTTT
>TRBJ1-5|TRBV27|TRBD1|NA
CASSQGQITPQHF
TGTGCCAGCAGCCAGGGACAGATCACGCCCCAGCATTTT
>TRBJ2-7|TRBV5-1|TRBD1|NA
CASRSQGAGEQYF
TGCGCCAGTCGGTCCCAGGGGGCGGGGGAGCAGTACTTC
>TRBJ2-7|TRBV3-1|NA|few
CASSQAFVQSSYEQYF
TGTGCCAGCAGCCAAGCGTTCGTACAGAGCTCCTACGAGCAGTACTTC
>TRBJ1-2|TRBV27|TRBD1|many
CASSFQGGYGYTF
TGTGCCAGCAGTTTTCAGGGGGGCTATGGCTACACCTTC
>TRBJ1-1|TRBV20-1|NA|few
CSARVLDAEAFF
TGCAGTGCTAGAGTTCTGGACGCTGAAGCTTTCTTT
>TRBJ2-3|TRBV5-1|TRBD2|NA
CASSQSGRGLIPDTQYF
TGCGCCAGCAGTCAAAGTGGGAGGGGATTAATACCAGATACGCAGTATTTT
>TRBJ2-5|TRBV3-1|NA|few
CASSQDHRYRGTQYF
TGTGCCAGCAGCCAAGATCACCGCTACCGGGGGACCCAGTACTTC
>TRBJ2-5|TRBV6-5|TRBD2|many
CASSYPLADQETQYF
TGTGCCAGCAGTTATCCACTAGCGGATCAAGAGACCCAGTACTTC
>TRBJ1-5|TRBV2|NA|NA
CASSGSYNSNQPQHF
TGTGCCAGCAGTGGCTCGTATAATAGCAATCAGCCCCAGCATTTT
>TRBJ2-7|TRBV6-9|NA|few
CASSFLMDSSYEQYF
TGTGCCAGCAGTTTCCTCATGGACAGTAGCTACGAGCAGTACTTC
>TRBJ2-1|TRBV27|TRBD2|NA
CASRRTSGFNEQFF
TGTGCCAGCAGAAGGACTAGCGGTTTCAATGAGCAGTTCTTC
>TRBJ2-1|TRBV28|TRBD1|NA
CASSLWDRSINHEQFF
TGTGCCAGCAGTTTATGGGACAGGAGTATCAATCATGAGCAGTTCTTC
>TRBJ1-4|TRBV28|NA|many
CASSFRYNEKLFF
TGTGCCAGCAGTTTTCGTTATAATGAAAAACTGTTTTTT
>TRBJ2-7|TRBV29-1|TRBD1|NA
CSVRTGRRCEQYF
TGCAGCGTGAGGACAGGGAGAAGGTGCGAGCAGTACTTC
>TRBJ2-7|TRBV7-2|NA|few
CASSPWSGSSYEQYF
TGTGCCAGCAGCCCCTGGTCAGGGAGCTCCTACGAGCAGTACTTC
>TRBJ2-5|TRBV3-1|NA|many
CASSLDQETQYF
TGTGCCAGCAGTTTAGATCAAGAGACCCAGTACTTC
>TRBJ2-5|TRBV7-2|TRBD2|few
CASNTLGGGETQYF
TGTGCCAGCAACACTTTGGGGGGGGGGGAGACCCAGTACTTC
>TRBJ1-4|TRBV28|TRBD1|many
CASRPSWTGGEKLFF
TGTGCCAGCAGACCTTCGTGGACAGGCGGCGAAAAACTGTTTTTT
>TRBJ2-7|TRBV19|TRBD1|NA
CASSIQQGDSSYEQYF
TGTGCCAGTAGTATCCAACAGGGGGACAGCTCCTACGAGCAGTACTTC
>TRBJ2-3|TRBV7-6|TRBD1|many
CASSAGQGGSDTQYF
TGTGCCAGCAGCGCGGGACAGGGTGGTTCAGATACGCAGTATTTT
>TRBJ2-7|TRBV28|NA|many
CASSLYLSYEQYF
TGTGCCAGCAGTTTATATCTATCCTACGAGCAGTACTTC
>TRBJ1-1|TRBV6-2/TRBV6-3|TRBD1|many
CASSTGTGFAEAFF
TGTGCCAGCAGCACCGGGACAGGGTTCGCTGAAGCTTTCTTT
>TRBJ2-7|TRBV24-1|NA|NA
CATSAPDGSSYEQYF
TGTGCCACCAGTGCCCCGGACGGGAGCTCCTACGAGCAGTACTTC
>TRBJ2-7|TRBV3-1|NA|few
CASSRLFGKGSSYEQYF
TGTGCCAGCAGCCGCCTATTCGGCAAAGGAAGCTCCTACGAGCAGTACTTC
>TRBJ2-7|TRBV28|TRBD2|many
CASSRTSGSFRAYEQYF
TGTGCCAGCAGCAGGACTAGCGGGAGTTTTAGGGCCTACGAGCAGTACTTC
>TRBJ1-1|TRBV5-5|NA|many
CASSLNRDTGLFADTEAFF
TGTGCCAGCAGCTTGAACCGGGACACCGGTCTCTTTGCCGACACTGAAGCTTTCTTT
>TRBJ2-7|TRBV13|NA|many
CASSLGGGASYEQYF
TGTGCCAGCAGCTTAGGGGGGGGGGCAAGCTACGAGCAGTACTTC
>TRBJ1-6|TRBV3-1|NA|few
CASSQVSSVGISYNSPLHF
TGTGCCAGCAGCCAAGTTTCTTCGGTGGGGATCTCCTATAATTCACCCCTCCACTTT
>TRBJ2-6|TRBV19|NA|NA
CASSIPGPSGANVLTF
TGTGCCAGTAGTATACCGGGACCCTCTGGGGCCAACGTCCTGACTTTC